The subject of this entry is one T cell receptor (beta chain). The sample is drawn from a study of blood T cell repertoires in COVID-19. Data came from immunoSEQ multiplex PCR; TCRdb stores just in-frame clones and leaves some out. The table records about 14,000 clones, 80% to 90% of them present only once. The TCR sequence derives from a man aged 45 to 65 with active COVID-19. Source material: peripheral blood.

The CDR3 spells CASSIRTSGQETQYF. In nucleotides, the CDR3 is TGTGCCAGCTCAATCCGGACTAGCGGTCAAGAGACCCAGTACTTC. The rearrangement joins TRBV18 to TRBJ2-5, with 10 positions matching TRBD2. The V and J ends lost 5 bases and 2 bases, in that order; junction bases with no gene match: 5. Germline loops: CDR1 KGHSH, CDR2 LQKENI. The CDR3 sequence is 15 residues long. The variable domain in full, with the rest retrieved from reference TRBV18 and TRBJ2-5, is NAGVMQNPRHLVRRRGQEARLRCSPMKGHSHVYWYRQLPEEGLKFMVYLQKENIIDESGMPKERFSAEFPKEGPSILRIQQVVRGDSAAYFCASSIRTSGQETQYFGPGTRLLVL.